This TCR beta chain was sequenced during a study of cytomegalovirus exposure and HLA in healthy donors. Amplification used 60 Vbeta primers and 13 Jbeta primers. Clones were read by immunoSEQ multiplex PCR, and TCRdb kept only the in-frame ones, dropping some. The data show about 87,000 clones, about 68% seen once. Trimming removed 0 bases from V and 8 bases from J; junction bases left unmatched: 6. The CDR3 covers 14 residues. Germline V gene sequence: CDR1 GTSNPN, CDR2 SVGIG (reference sequence). Despite likely unrecorded immune exposures, the donors were nominally healthy at the time of sampling. What was sequenced was PBMCs. The genes are TRBV30 and TRBJ2-1; 8 bases match TRBD2. This TCR was recovered from a man under 40 in good health and CMV-seropositive. DNA for the CDR3: TGTGCCTGGAGTGTGGGAGCGGGAGACCATGAGCAGTTCTTC. Its translation is CAWSVGAGDHEQFF.